These 31 T cell receptor beta chains originate from one sample sequenced in a study of OX40 agonist ivuxolimab in advanced cancers. Sequencing used immunoSEQ multiplex PCR; TCRdb keeps in-frame clones, though not all of them. This table holds 9,000 to 13,000 clones, 77% found once. Sequencing used CD4+ or CD8+ T cells sorted from blood, obtained in a trial of the OX40 agonist ivuxolimab. Every receptor here comes from an adult with an advanced solid tumor such as melanoma, head and neck, liver or kidney cancer.

In regard to this clone: A junction end diverges from the germline sequence, so it may reflect a read error. The gene calls are TRBV19 and TRBJ1-5, with 11 bases fitting TRBD1. The CDR3 is made up of 14 amino acids. CDR1 and CDR2 from the germline V gene are LNHDA and SQIVND (reference sequence). Here the CDR3 DNA reads TGTGCCAGTAGAATAGGACAGGGGGCTCAGCCCCAGCATTTT. It encodes CASRIGQGAQPQHF.

The chain has TRBV10-3 and TRBJ2-5; 10 bases match TRBD2. This CDR3 comprises 18 residues. Trimming took 2 bases from V and 9 from J; bases not matched to a gene: 18. Germline-derived CDR1 and CDR2 are ENHRY and SYGVKD. CDR3 sequence (DNA): TGTGCCATCAGTGAGCCCCCCAGCGGGGGGGGGCGTAGGTTGGCCCAGTACTTC. It translates to CAISEPPSGGGRRLAQYF.

The chain links TRBV28 to TRBJ1-6; D uncertain. Germline CDR1 MDHEN, CDR2 SYDVKM. Trimming stripped 5 bases from V and 6 bases from J, with 11 bases between. This CDR3 comprises 14 residues. This CDR3 reads CASSPRTANSPLHF. The CDR3 DNA sequence: TGTGCCAGCAGTCCCCGGACTGCTAATTCACCCCTCCACTTT.

The chain employs TRBV19 and TRBJ2-7, with TRBD2 as a possible D gene (5 bases). Trimming left V 3 bases short and J 2 bases short, with 14 bases between. The CDR3 covers 15 residues. Germline V gives CDR1 LNHDA, CDR2 SQIVND (reference sequence). The CDR3 sequence: CASSIIGRRTYEQYF. DNA for the CDR3: TGTGCCAGTAGTATTATTGGCAGGAGGACCTACGAGCAGTACTTC.

The gene calls are TRBV15 and TRBJ2-6; D is tentatively TRBD1 or TRBD2 (6 bases each). Trimming removed 1 base from V and 4 bases from J, with 17 bases in between. CDR1 is LNHNV and CDR2 is YYDKDF in the germline V gene (reference sequence). The CDR3 contains 18 residues. As DNA, the CDR3 is TGTGCCACCAGCAGAGCCCAGAGTGGGGGGCCCGGGGCCAACGTCCTGACTTTC. This gives the protein CATSRAQSGGPGANVLTF.

The J gene is TRBJ2-3, the V gene TRBV6-4; no firm D call. The CDR3 consists of 13 residues. V shed 6 bases and J shed 0 bases, with 7 bases lying between them. CDR1 MRHNA and CDR2 SNTAGT come from the germline V gene. The CDR3 DNA sequence: TGTGCCAGCAGCGGCGGAAGCACAGATACGCAGTATTTT. The encoded protein is CASSGGSTDTQYF.

The CDR3 protein is CASSLTEDYEQYF. The CDR3 region has the DNA TGTGCCAGCAGTTTAACTGAGGACTACGAGCAGTACTTC. The chain recombines TRBV27 with TRBJ2-5, with no clear D. TRBJ2-7 matches the DNA end more closely, so the J call is doubtful. Germline CDR1 is MNHEY and CDR2 is SMNVEV (reference sequence). This CDR3 comprises 13 residues.

This rearrangement joins TRBV9 to TRBJ2-7; D is possibly TRBD1 (5 bases). Germline CDR1 and CDR2: SGDLS and YYNGEE. V gave up 0 bases and J gave up 3 bases, with 10 bases separating them. The CDR3 runs to 14 residues. The CDR3 loop is CASSVDGQGYEQYF. For the CDR3, the DNA is TGTGCCAGCAGCGTAGATGGGCAGGGCTACGAGCAGTACTTC.

The chain recombines TRBV7-9 with TRBJ2-3; no reliable D call. The V gene lost 8 bases and the J gene lost 2 bases, with 14 bases spanning the gap. This CDR3 is 14 amino acids long. Per the germline V gene, CDR1 is SEHNR and CDR2 is FQNEAQ (reference sequence). CDR3 amino acids: CASSDVFSTDTQYF. The CDR3 DNA sequence: TGTGCCAGCTCGGACGTCTTTTCCACAGATACGCAGTATTTT.

CDR3 sequence reads: CATTPAGRTGYGYTF. The CDR3 nucleotides read TGTGCCACAACGCCAGCCGGCCGGACTGGCTATGGCTACACCTTC. The rearrangement joins TRBV10-3 to TRBJ1-2, with D hard to call. This CDR3 has 15 residues. Trimming pared 10 bases from V and 4 bases from J, leaving 22 bases between. Germline V lookup: CDR1 ENHRY, CDR2 SYGVKD.

J is TRBJ2-7 and V is TRBV18; 10 bases align to TRBD1. The V and J ends lost 8 bases and 1 base, in that order; junction bases with no gene match: 8. The length of the CDR3 is 15 residues. Germline V gene data show CDR1 as KGHSH and CDR2 as LQKENI. The CDR3 DNA is TGTGCCAGCCGCACCGAGGGACAGGGGTCCTACGAGCAGTACTTC. The encoded protein is CASRTEGQGSYEQYF.

This clone showed up just once. The genes are TRBV13 and TRBJ2-3; either TRBD1 or TRBD2 may fit D (5 bases each). Germline V gene data show CDR1 as PRHDT and CDR2 as FYEKMQ (reference sequence). Trimming shortened V by 4 bases and J by 1 base, and 9 bases separated the two germline ends. This CDR3 is built from 14 residues. The CDR3 spells CASSWGPRTDTQYF. CDR3 coding DNA: TGTGCCAGCAGCTGGGGACCACGCACAGATACGCAGTATTTT.

The chain joins TRBV5-4 to TRBJ1-4, with D possibly matching TRBD1 (5 bases). This CDR3 spans 13 amino acids. Trimming removed 4 bases at V and 5 bases at J, with 9 bases between. Germline assignment: CDR1 SGHNT and CDR2 YYREEE (reference sequence). CDR3 DNA: TGTGCCAGCAGCGGGACCTCCAATGAAAAACTGTTTTTT. It codes for CASSGTSNEKLFF.

The gene calls are TRBV27 and TRBJ1-6; unclear D gene. V lost 3 bases and J lost 7, with 4 bases in between. The germline V gene encodes CDR1 MNHEY and CDR2 SMNVEV (reference sequence). This CDR3 contains 12 residues. CDR3 bases: TGTGCCAGCAGTTTCGTAAATTCACCCCTCCACTTT. Translated: CASSFVNSPLHF.

The chain joins TRBV13 to TRBJ2-7; 8 bases are shared with TRBD2. CDR1 is PRHDT, CDR2 FYEKMQ, per germline (reference sequence). Trimming removed 5 bases from V and 1 base from J; junction bases left unmatched: 13. The CDR3 totals 17 residues. The CDR3 DNA reads as TGTGCCAGCAGCGCCGGACCTCTCGGGGGGGGGTCCTACGAGCAGTACTTC. Protein: CASSAGPLGGGSYEQYF.

The chain is built from TRBV27 and TRBJ2-7; no clear D gene. Trimming took off 4 bases at V and 4 bases at J, with 14 bases between the two ends. CDR3 length: 14 amino acids. Per the germline V gene, CDR1 is MNHEY and CDR2 is SMNVEV (reference sequence). CDR3 loop: CASSYSTPLYEQYF. CDR3 nucleotide sequence: TGTGCCAGCAGTTACTCGACCCCATTATACGAGCAGTACTTC.

The chain recombines TRBV27 with TRBJ1-6; D is undetermined. The germline V gene has CDR1 MNHEY and CDR2 SMNVEV (reference sequence). Trimming removed 7 bases at V and 0 bases at J, with 10 bases between. This CDR3 has 15 amino acids. Here the CDR3 reads CASNALDSYNSPLHF. CDR3 sequence (DNA): TGTGCCAGCAATGCTCTTGACTCCTATAATTCACCCCTCCACTTT.

The chain combines TRBV19 with TRBJ2-1; 8 bases are shared with TRBD1. This CDR3 is built from 14 residues. V trimming: 7 bases; J trimming: 7 bases; junction bases outside the gene matches: 9. Germline values: CDR1 LNHDA, CDR2 SQIVND (reference sequence). The CDR3 is CASTLTGVGNEQFF. The CDR3, as DNA: TGTGCCAGTACACTGACAGGGGTGGGAAATGAGCAGTTCTTC.

J is TRBJ1-6 and V is TRBV10-1; possibly TRBD1 for D (5 bases). Trimming removed 9 bases from V and 4 bases from J, with 22 bases in between. Germline-derived CDR1 and CDR2 are WNHNN and SYGVQD (reference sequence). The CDR3 totals 17 residues. The CDR3 sequence is CASPPGPPSVYNSPLHF. The CDR3 region has the DNA TGCGCCAGTCCTCCGGGGCCACCCTCCGTTTATAATTCACCCCTCCACTTT.

This chain uses TRBV11-3 with TRBJ1-1; D gene ambiguous. Trimming cost V 2 bases and J 0 bases, with 4 bases left between them. The CDR3 spans 13 residues. CDR1 and CDR2 (germline): SGHNT, YENEEA. The CDR3 DNA follows: TGTGCCAGCAGCTTATCAGTGAACACTGAAGCTTTCTTT. Its translation: CASSLSVNTEAFF.

CDR3 nucleotide sequence: TGTGCCAGCAGCATTAGCGGGGGTAGCTACAATGAGCAGTTCTTC. Its translation: CASSISGGSYNEQFF. V is TRBV7-6 and J is TRBJ2-1, with TRBD2 matching over 9 bases. Germline lookup yields CDR1 SGHVS and CDR2 FNYEAQ. This CDR3 has 15 amino acids. Germline trimming cut 5 bases from V and 3 bases from J; bases unmatched to any gene: 5.

The genes are TRBV25-1 and TRBJ2-5; D ambiguous. This CDR3 is built from 15 residues. Germline assignment: CDR1 MGHDK and CDR2 SYGVNS. Trimming stripped 3 bases from V and 2 bases from J, with 13 bases between. As DNA, the CDR3 is TGTGCCAGCAGTGAGGGGTCGCGGATTCAAGAGACCCAGTACTTC. Protein product: CASSEGSRIQETQYF.

As for this clone: At one boundary the junction diverges from the germline segment, which might be a read error. V and J are TRBV10-3 and TRBJ1-2; TRBD1 matches at 7 bases. The CDR3 loop spans 14 amino acids. The germline CDR1 and CDR2 sequences are ENHRY and SYGVKD. The DNA for the CDR3 is TGTGCCAGCAGTGCCCTTACGTGGGAAGGACAGGTGACCTTC. Encoded protein: CASSALTWEGQVTF.

In its sample, this clone was seen a few times. CDR3 sequence reads: CASSLAGDGQETQYF. CDR3 bases: TGTGCCAGCAGCTTGGCCGGGGACGGCCAAGAGACCCAGTACTTC. This rearrangement joins TRBV5-5 to TRBJ2-5; either TRBD1 or TRBD2 may fit D (5 bases each). The CDR3 has 15 residues. Germline lookup yields CDR1 SGHKS and CDR2 YYEKEE (reference sequence). V lost 0 bases and J lost 1, with 10 bases in between. Combining the CDR3 with reference TRBV5-5 and TRBJ2-5 gives the whole variable domain DAGVTQSPTHLIKTRGQQVTLRCSPISGHKSVSWYQQVLGQGPQFIFQYYEKEERGRGNFPDRFSARQFPNYSSELNVNALLLGDSALYLCASSLAGDGQETQYFGPGTRLLVL.

This rearrangement joins TRBV19 to TRBJ1-6, with D maybe TRBD1 (6 bases). CDR1 LNHDA and CDR2 SQIVND come from the germline V gene (reference sequence). Between the trimmed V and J ends, which lost 5 bases and 3 bases, there was a span of 14 bases. There are 16 residues in the CDR3. This CDR3 reads CASSLRQDLYNSPLHF. The CDR3 DNA reads TGTGCCAGTAGTCTCCGACAGGACCTCTATAATTCACCCCTCCACTTT.

This clone was counted only a few times. V gene TRBV4-3 combines with J gene TRBJ2-7, with TRBD2 matching over 8 bases. Trimming at V came to 0 bases and at J to 7 bases, leaving 11 bases not matched to a gene. The germline V gene has CDR1 LGHNA and CDR2 YSLEER. CDR3 length: 16 amino acids. The CDR3 loop is CASSQDLRGPGGEQYF. In nucleotides, the CDR3 is TGCGCCAGCAGCCAAGATCTCAGGGGCCCGGGAGGGGAGCAGTACTTC.

The rearrangement uses TRBV6-1 and TRBJ1-1; D is unresolved. The CDR3 totals 15 residues. Trimming left V 2 bases short and J 1 base short, with 11 bases between. CDR1 MNHNS and CDR2 SASEGT come from the germline V gene. The CDR3 loop reads CASSESPDQNTEAFF. The DNA of the CDR3 is TGTGCCAGCAGTGAATCCCCAGACCAGAACACTGAAGCTTTCTTT.

This chain connects TRBV29-1 to TRBJ2-7, with 9 bases lining up with TRBD1. V lost 3 bases, J lost 5 bases, and 5 bases stayed unmatched. The CDR3 runs to 13 residues. Germline V CDR1 and CDR2: SQVTM, ANQGSEA. CDR3 amino acids: CSVEHRGQDEQYF. For the CDR3, the DNA is TGCAGCGTTGAGCACAGGGGGCAGGACGAGCAGTACTTC.

By share, this clone counts as medium-sized (0.01 to 0.1%). This sequence joins TRBV5-6 and TRBJ2-7; D unresolved. CDR1 is SGHDT and CDR2 is YYEEEE in the germline V gene. The CDR3 has 16 residues. V was pared by 4 bases and J by 0 bases, with 17 bases between. This chain's CDR3 is CASSRVGGTLSYEQYF. Written as DNA, the CDR3 is TGTGCCAGCAGCAGGGTCGGCGGCACCCTCTCCTACGAGCAGTACTTC.

The J gene is TRBJ2-5, the V gene TRBV6-6, with 13 bases lining up with TRBD2. This CDR3 comprises 16 residues. The V and J ends lost 4 bases and 5 bases, in that order; junction bases with no gene match: 7. Germline values: CDR1 MNHNY, CDR2 SVGAGI (reference sequence). The CDR3: CASSSRLAGGSETQYF. The CDR3 region has the DNA TGTGCCAGCAGTTCGCGACTAGCGGGAGGATCGGAGACCCAGTACTTC.

The chain couples TRBV7-6 to TRBJ1-3; perhaps D is TRBD1 or TRBD2 (6 bases each). With the DNA end fitting TRBJ2-2 better, the J assignment may be wrong. This CDR3 contains 13 residues. Germline CDR1 reads SGHVS; CDR2 reads FNYEAQ. CDR3 sequence: CATLLGGSGELFF. The CDR3 region has the DNA TGTGCCACGCTTCTGGGGGGCAGCGGGGAGCTGTTTTTT.